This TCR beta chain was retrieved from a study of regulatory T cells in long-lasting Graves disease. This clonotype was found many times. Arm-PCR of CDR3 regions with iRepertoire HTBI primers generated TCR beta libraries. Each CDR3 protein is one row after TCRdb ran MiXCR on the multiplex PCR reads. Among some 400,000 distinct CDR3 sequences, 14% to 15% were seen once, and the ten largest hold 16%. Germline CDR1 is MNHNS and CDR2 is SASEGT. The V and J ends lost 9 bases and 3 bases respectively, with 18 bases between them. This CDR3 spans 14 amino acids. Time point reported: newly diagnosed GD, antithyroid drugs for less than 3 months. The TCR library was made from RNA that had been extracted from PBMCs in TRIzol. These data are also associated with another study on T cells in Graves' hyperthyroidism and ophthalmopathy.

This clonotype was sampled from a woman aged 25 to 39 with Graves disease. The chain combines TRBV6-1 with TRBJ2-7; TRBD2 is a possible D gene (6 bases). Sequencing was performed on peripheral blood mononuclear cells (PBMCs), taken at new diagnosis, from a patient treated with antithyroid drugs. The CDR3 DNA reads TGTGCCAGTTCCCCCCACGGGGGAAACTACGAGCAGTACTTC. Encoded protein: CASSPHGGNYEQYF.